The clone carrying this TCR beta chain is a singleton in its sample. A much more abundant neighbour one base away suggests this may be a read error. TCRdb itself ran the RACE reads through MiXCR, one entry per CDR3 protein. The data show under 300,000 distinct CDR3 sequences, approximately 8.6% seen once. The sample is drawn from a study of human T cells and chemical hapten exposure. Across the study: For sensitization, 2% DPC was applied to an approximately 2 cm by approximately 2 cm patch of upper inner arm skin. Patients got weekly scalp diphenylcyclopropenone doses over the roughly 24-week study.

The CDR3 runs to 14 residues. CDR1 and CDR2 from the germline V gene are MNHNY and SVGAGI (reference sequence). Trimming removed 11 bases at V and 1 base at J, with 17 bases between. Time point reported: pre-sensitization, week 0. Described treatment: therapeutic diphenylcyclopropenone sensitization with weekly scalp DPC. The receptor's source is a woman aged 40-49 years with alopecia areata. Some clones in this sample may be carry-over from other donors' samples. This specimen was whole blood, taken in connection with sensitization to the hapten diphenylcyclopropenone (DPC). J is TRBJ2-5 and V is TRBV6-6, with D perhaps being TRBD1 or TRBD2 (6 bases each). CDR3 nucleotide sequence: TGTGCCGGCCTCACCACGGGGGCCCAAGAGACCCAGTACTTC. It specifies CAGLTTGAQETQYF.